The sequence of this T cell receptor beta chain was determined in a study of cytotoxic CD8 clonotypes in ibrutinib-treated CLL. Depth targeted 1 in 200,000 to 1 in 1 million T cells, averaging approximately 10x coverage per clonotype. Sequencing used immunoSEQ multiplex PCR; TCRdb keeps in-frame clones, though not all of them. The data contain about 160,000 clones, about 88% of them singletons. Trimming shortened V by 3 bases and J by 4 bases, and 13 bases separated the two germline ends. Germline-derived CDR1 and CDR2 are SGHDT and YYEEEE. This CDR3 contains 15 residues. Study conclusions and caveats: Clonality increased with ibrutinib response but returned toward baseline at progression.

Turning to this clone: Its specificity is not known.

This chain links TRBV5-6 with TRBJ1-4; a weak D match, TRBD1 (5 bases). The material was PBMCs, obtained at disease progression, from a patient treated with ibrutinib. The TCR sequence derives from a human donor with chronic lymphocytic leukemia. CDR3 in amino acids: CASSSPGDLNEKLFF. The CDR3 coding sequence is TGTGCCAGCAGCTCACCGGGGGACCTTAATGAAAAACTGTTTTTT.